One and the same sample provided the 27 T cell receptor beta chains below, sequenced in a study of T cell clonality in common variable immunodeficiency. Study conclusions and caveats: Fewer deletions and N-nucleotide insertions were reportedly seen in common variable immunodeficiency TCR beta sequences.

For these TCRs, the target antigens are not known. Profiled with immunoSEQ multiplex PCR; TCRdb holds only in-frame clones, not every one. This sample shows about 23,000 clones and no singletons; approximately 10% rests with the ten largest. Sequencing used peripheral blood mononuclear cells. These receptors were collected from a human donor with common variable immunodeficiency.

A word on this clone: The read terminates 3 residues ahead of where the CDR3 ends, so the germline J gene completes it. The chain combines TRBV6-2 or TRBV6-3 with TRBJ1-5, with 7 nucleotides matching TRBD1. Losses at the gene ends were 7 bases for V and 3 bases for J; bases not matched to a gene: 15. The CDR3 runs 17 residues. CDR1 and CDR2 from the germline V gene are MNHEY and SVGEGT. CDR3 sequence: CASKTDRTSHLNQPQHF. The sequenced CDR3 bases are TGTGCCAGCAAGACGGACAGGACTAGCCATCTCAATCAGCCC.

Ten or more counts support this clone. The CDR3 here is CASSPLQGRQETQYF. CDR3 bases read: TGTGCCAGCAGCCCTTTACAGGGTAGGCAAGAGACC. The chain recombines TRBV7-9 with TRBJ2-5; possibly TRBD1 for D (6 bases). The read gets to within 3 residues of the CDR3 end, and the germline J gene fills in the rest. The CDR3 spans 15 residues. CDR1 SEHNR and CDR2 FQNEAQ come from the germline V gene (reference sequence). V dropped 5 bases and J dropped 2 bases, with 15 bases sitting between them.

This clone was counted at least ten times. The CDR3 end is not reached by the read, which stops 3 residues before it; the germline J gene fills it in. The chain carries TRBV29-1 and TRBJ2-3, with 7 bases lining up with TRBD2. The V gene end was trimmed by 2 bases and the J gene end by 3 bases; junction bases not matched to a gene: 8. This CDR3 spans 15 amino acids. Germline CDR1 is SQVTM and CDR2 is ANQGSEA. CDR3 loop: CSVELRRERTDTQYF. CDR3 bases read: TGCAGCGTTGAACTAAGGCGGGAGAGGACAGATACG.

A note on this clone: Read sequence stops 3 residues before the CDR3 end, and the germline J gene provides the missing end. The genes are TRBV7-8 and TRBJ1-2; D is uncertain. Germline CDR1 reads SGHVS; CDR2 reads FQNEAQ. The length of the CDR3 is 13 residues. The DNA read from the CDR3 is TGTGCCAGCAGCTTAGACCCGGGCGGGAGC. As protein: CASSLDPGGS. The full CDR3 is CASSLDPGGSYTF.

This clone was counted ten times or more. The CDR3 sequence: CASSHSQSTGNTIYF. The covered CDR3 bases are TGCGCCAGCAGTCATTCACAGAGTACTGGAAACACC. The J gene is TRBJ1-3, the V gene TRBV23-1; D uncertain. The CDR3 is cut off 3 residues early in the read; its end comes from the germline J gene. TRBV23-1 is filed as an ORF, its function uncertain. The V end was cut by 3 bases, the J end by 2 bases, with 11 bases between. There are 15 residues in the CDR3.

This clone was seen a handful of times. The CDR3 end is not reached by the read, which stops 3 residues before it; the germline J gene fills it in. The genes are TRBV6-1 and TRBJ1-3; unclear D gene. This CDR3 region has 14 residues. The germline gives CDR1 MNHNS, CDR2 SASEGT. V lost 4 bases and J 0 bases, leaving 7 bases between the germline ends. The DNA read from the CDR3 is TGTGCCAGCAGTGGACACTCCTCTGGAAACACC. Its translation is CASSGHSSGNT. The whole CDR3 sequence is CASSGHSSGNTIYF.

In this sample, this clone turned up a few times. The sequence runs out 3 residues before the end of the CDR3; the remainder is reconstructed from the germline J gene. The rearrangement links TRBV6-2 or TRBV6-3 to TRBJ2-4; no definite D call. Trimming pared 2 bases from V and 3 bases from J, leaving 5 bases between. The CDR3 sequence is 13 residues long. The germline V gene encodes CDR1 MNHEY and CDR2 SVGEGT. The CDR3 here is CASSYQIKNIQYF. The part of the CDR3 DNA that was read is TGTGCCAGCAGTTACCAGATCAAAAACATT.

Worth noting for this clone: The CDR3 end lies 3 residues beyond the end of the read and is filled in from the germline J gene. The chain recombines TRBV6-1 with TRBJ1-6, with D perhaps TRBD1 (5 bases). Germline CDR1 is MNHNS and CDR2 is SASEGT. CDR3 length equals 13 residues. The part of the CDR3 DNA that was read is TGTGCCAGCAGTGACAGGGCCTACCAAACC. It yields the protein CASSDRAYQT. The CDR3 reads in full as CASSDRAYQTLHF.

This clone has only a few counts. Read sequence stops 3 residues before the CDR3 end, and the germline J gene provides the missing end. J is TRBJ2-7 and V is TRBV7-8, with TRBD2 matching over 12 bases. The CDR3 has 16 amino acids. J lost 5 bases, V lost 5 bases, and 10 bases had no gene match. In germline, CDR1 is SGHVS, CDR2 FQNEAQ. CDR3 DNA, as far as it was read: TGTGCCAGCAGCAGGACTAGCGGGACACCAGGGAACGAG. This encodes CASSRTSGTPGNE. In full, the CDR3 is CASSRTSGTPGNEQYF.

The table lists this clone with many counts. From the germline J gene comes the end of the CDR3, since the read stops 3 residues before it. The chain employs TRBV7-9 and TRBJ2-3; weak D call: TRBD1 (6 bases). Germline V gives CDR1 SEHNR, CDR2 FQNEAQ (reference sequence). CDR3 length: 15 residues. With 6 bases removed from V and 2 bases from J, the gap between germline ends came to 15 bases. The DNA read from the CDR3 is TGTGCCAGCAGTCCACCGAGGACAGCCACAGATACG. Translated, it gives CASSPPRTATDT. The full CDR3 protein is CASSPPRTATDTQYF.

This clone was found many times. One junction end does not reproduce the germline sequence, and a read error may be involved. CDR3: CASSLGAGPYNEQFF. The part of the CDR3 DNA that was read is TGTGCTAGCAGCTTAGGAGCGGGACCCTACAATGAG. V is TRBV7-7 and J is TRBJ2-1, with TRBD2 matching over 7 bases. The read comes to an end 3 residues before the CDR3 does, leaving the germline J gene to fill in the end. CDR3 size: 15 residues. The germline CDR1 and CDR2 sequences are SSHAT and FNYEAQ (reference sequence).

On this clone itself: The CDR3 end lies 3 residues beyond the end of the read and is filled in from the germline J gene. The chain is built from TRBV5-6 and TRBJ1-5; 8 bases match TRBD1. Germline loops: CDR1 SGHDT, CDR2 YYEEEE. This CDR3 contains 14 residues. The junction had 2 bases not matched to a gene; V was cut back by 0 bases and J by 6 bases. The covered CDR3 bases are TGTGCCAGCAGCTTGGGGCAGGGGGCTCAGCCC. Protein: CASSLGQGAQP. The complete CDR3 protein is CASSLGQGAQPQHF.

Comment on this clone: Sequencing ends 3 residues short of the CDR3 end; the germline J gene provides the rest. Other DNA sequences in this sample translate to the same CDR3. The gene calls are TRBV6-1 and TRBJ1-1; 8 bases align to TRBD1. The CDR3 consists of 14 residues. V lost 3 bases and J lost 4; bases outside the gene matches: 4. CDR1 is MNHNS and CDR2 is SASEGT in the germline V gene. The CDR3: CASSDRQGPTEAFF. The covered CDR3 bases are TGTGCCAGCAGTGACCGACAGGGGCCCACTGAA.

This clone was seen ten or more times. The observed sequence ends 3 residues before the CDR3 terminus, with the missing tail filled in from the germline J gene. This chain uses TRBV5-1 with TRBJ2-7, with TRBD2 matching 8 bases. Germline trimming cut 4 bases from V and 4 bases from J; bases unmatched to any gene: 4. Germline CDR1 and CDR2: SGHRS and YFSETQ. The CDR3 sequence is 13 residues long. Partial CDR3 DNA: TGCGCCAGCAGCAAGGGACTAGGGTACGAG. It codes for CASSKGLGYE. The entire CDR3 reads CASSKGLGYEQYF.

In its sample, this clone was seen many times. CDR3 region: CASSPRDRSYEQYF. CDR3 DNA (partial): TGTGCCAGCAGCCCCAGGGACAGAAGTTACGAG. This chain uses TRBV9 with TRBJ2-7; 7 bases match TRBD1. Coverage ceases 3 residues before the CDR3 finishes, and the germline J gene fills in the end. Unmatched junction bases numbered 8, after V lost 4 bases and J lost 4 bases. CDR1 and CDR2 from the germline V gene are SGDLS and YYNGEE. This CDR3 contains 14 residues.

This clone showed up just a few times. The DNA ends 3 residues before the CDR3 does, and the rest of the CDR3 is filled in from the germline J gene. The rearrangement joins TRBV20-1 to TRBJ2-1; 8 bases fit TRBD2. Trimming cost V 3 bases and J 6 bases; bases outside gene matches: 4. Germline V gene lookup returns CDR1 DFQATT and CDR2 SNEGSKA (reference sequence). The CDR3 loop spans 13 amino acids. The sequenced part of the CDR3 DNA is TGCAGTGCTAGCGGGGGGGCCGCCAATGAG. Translating gives CSASGGAANE. The entire CDR3 protein is CSASGGAANEQFF.

On this clone itself: The read gets to within 3 residues of the CDR3 end, and the germline J gene fills in the rest. The V call is TRBV6-2 or TRBV6-3, the J call TRBJ2-7; possible D gene TRBD2, 6 bases. The germline CDR1 and CDR2 sequences are MNHEY and SVGEGT. CDR3 size: 17 residues. V dropped 7 bases and J dropped 1 base, with 23 bases sitting between them. CDR3: CASISTVAGWGSYEQYF. The CDR3 bases that were read are TGTGCCAGCATATCAACCGTTGCGGGATGGGGTTCCTACGAG.

To note about this clone: At one boundary the junction diverges from the germline segment, which might be a read error. The CDR3 end falls 3 residues outside the read, so it is completed with the germline J gene. V usage is TRBV7-9 and J usage is TRBJ2-7; D call uncertain. The germline CDR1 and CDR2 sequences are SEHNR and FQNEAQ (reference sequence). The CDR3 spans 13 residues. CDR3 region: CSSSSLTGYEQYF. The DNA read from the CDR3 is TGTTCCAGCAGCTCATTGACGGGCTACGAG.

This clone has a handful of counts. With the read ending 3 residues before the CDR3 end, the germline J gene is used to fill in that end. The chain employs TRBV19 and TRBJ2-1; D unresolved. The CDR3 spans 11 residues. Trimming took off 3 bases at V and 8 bases at J, with 5 bases between the two ends. The V gene's germline CDR1 is LNHDA and CDR2 SQIVND (reference sequence). The CDR3 loop reads CASSIVDEQFF. The sequenced part of the CDR3 DNA is TGTGCCAGTAGTATCGTCGATGAG.

Concerning this clone: The read ends 3 residues shy of where the CDR3 ends; the end is completed using the germline J gene. The chain employs TRBV2 and TRBJ1-2; D is undetermined. Germline loops: CDR1 SNHLY, CDR2 FYNNEI. The CDR3 sequence is 11 residues long. This CDR3 is CASSRQESYTF. The part of the CDR3 DNA that was read is TGTGCCAGCAGTCGCCAGGAGAGC.

Concerning this clone itself: With the read ending 3 residues before the CDR3 end, the germline J gene is used to fill in that end. The rearrangement joins TRBV5-1 to TRBJ2-3, with D perhaps TRBD1 (6 bases). Between the trimmed V and J ends, which lost 4 bases and 6 bases, there was a span of 21 bases. CDR1 is SGHRS, CDR2 YFSETQ, per germline. The CDR3 is 16 amino acids. The chain's CDR3 is CASSTGGGQLGDTQYF. Incomplete CDR3 DNA: TGCGCCAGCAGCACTGGTGGTGGACAGCTAGGGGATACG.

Many counts were recorded for this clone. The CDR3 end lies 3 residues beyond the end of the read and is filled in from the germline J gene. This chain connects TRBV18 to TRBJ2-7; 9 nucleotides match TRBD2. With 6 bases clipped from V and 5 bases from J, the junction kept 11 bases outside the gene matches. CDR3 size: 15 residues. Looked up from germline, CDR1 is KGHSH and CDR2 is LQKENI. The sequenced part of the CDR3 DNA is TGTGCCAGCTCTCCGACGTTAGCGGGAGTTAACGAG. Encoded protein: CASSPTLAGVNE. The complete CDR3 protein is CASSPTLAGVNEQYF.

This clone was counted ten times or more. The CDR3 end falls 3 residues outside the read, so it is completed with the germline J gene. V and J are TRBV19 and TRBJ2-5, with D maybe TRBD1 (5 bases). The CDR3 totals 16 residues. Germline-derived CDR1 and CDR2 are LNHDA and SQIVND (reference sequence). Trimming took off 3 bases at V and 2 bases at J, with 16 bases between the two ends. The CDR3 loop reads CASSIRGRTGQETQYF. The CDR3 bases that were read are TGTGCCAGTAGTATTAGGGGCCGGACCGGTCAAGAGACC.

Ten or more counts support this clone. Sequencing ends 3 residues short of the CDR3 end; the germline J gene provides the rest. The chain links TRBV29-1 to TRBJ2-1, with 9 bases matching TRBD1. The ends lost 5 bases at V and 7 bases at J; junction bases unmatched: 18. In germline, CDR1 is SQVTM, CDR2 ANQGSEA. CDR3 length: 17 amino acids. The CDR3 reads CSVFSRRPGQGLNEQFF. The sequenced part of the CDR3 DNA is TGCAGCGTTTTTTCCCGTCGCCCGGGACAGGGATTGAATGAG.

Comment on this clone: The missing CDR3 end, 3 residues past where the read stops, is filled in from the germline J gene. V is TRBV11-3 and J is TRBJ2-7; no clear D. The length of the CDR3 is 13 residues. The germline CDR1 and CDR2 sequences are SGHNT and YENEEA. Trimming shortened V by 3 bases and J by 3 bases, and 9 bases separated the two germline ends. Here the CDR3 reads CASSLGRNYEQYF. The sequenced CDR3 bases are TGTGCCAGCAGCTTGGGCAGAAACTACGAG.

As regards this clone: The CDR3 end is not reached by the read, which stops 3 residues before it; the germline J gene fills it in. This specimen includes other DNA sequences encoding the same CDR3. The rearrangement joins TRBV18 to TRBJ2-4; the D is unclear. Deletions cut 3 bases from V and 0 bases from J, with 9 bases between. Germline loops: CDR1 KGHSH, CDR2 LQKENI. CDR3 length equals 15 residues. The sequenced part of the CDR3 DNA is TGTGCCAGCTCACCTGAGAGACTAGCCAAAAACATT. It is translated as CASSPERLAKNI. The complete CDR3 sequence is CASSPERLAKNIQYF.

CDR3 protein: CASSSVDTEAFF. The sequenced part of the CDR3 DNA is TGTGCCAGCAGCTCAGTGGACACTGAA. The chain couples TRBV7-9 to TRBJ1-1; unclear D gene. The read stops 3 residues short of the end of the CDR3; the missing end is completed from the germline J gene. From germline, CDR1 is SEHNR and CDR2 FQNEAQ (reference sequence). This CDR3 is 12 amino acids long. The V gene lost 4 bases and the J gene lost 3 bases, with 6 bases spanning the gap.